This T cell receptor (beta chain) was captured by sequencing in a study of shared clonotypes between healthy human individuals. Sequencing was performed with immunoSEQ multiplex PCR; in TCRdb, only in-frame clones are kept and a portion is missing. The repertoire holds about 2.4 million clones, with more than 90% as singletons. V was pared by 1 base and J by 8 bases, with 14 bases between. Germline lookup yields CDR1 SGHAT and CDR2 FQNNGV. CDR3 length: 14 amino acids. The sample holds a few counts of this clone. Its antigen is not identified. Study-level findings and limits: Non-shared clonotypes were found to have lower generation probabilities than the clonotypes that were shared by all four of the sorted-subset donors.

The chain links TRBV11-2 to TRBJ1-2; D is unclear. Sequencing was carried out using naive CD4+ T cells sorted from blood. Sample subset: CD45RA+ positively selected. The receptor was derived from a man aged 18 to 29 in good health. CDR3 protein: CASSLALWGKGYTF. The CDR3 nucleotides read TGTGCCAGCAGCTTAGCACTGTGGGGTAAAGGCTACACCTTC.